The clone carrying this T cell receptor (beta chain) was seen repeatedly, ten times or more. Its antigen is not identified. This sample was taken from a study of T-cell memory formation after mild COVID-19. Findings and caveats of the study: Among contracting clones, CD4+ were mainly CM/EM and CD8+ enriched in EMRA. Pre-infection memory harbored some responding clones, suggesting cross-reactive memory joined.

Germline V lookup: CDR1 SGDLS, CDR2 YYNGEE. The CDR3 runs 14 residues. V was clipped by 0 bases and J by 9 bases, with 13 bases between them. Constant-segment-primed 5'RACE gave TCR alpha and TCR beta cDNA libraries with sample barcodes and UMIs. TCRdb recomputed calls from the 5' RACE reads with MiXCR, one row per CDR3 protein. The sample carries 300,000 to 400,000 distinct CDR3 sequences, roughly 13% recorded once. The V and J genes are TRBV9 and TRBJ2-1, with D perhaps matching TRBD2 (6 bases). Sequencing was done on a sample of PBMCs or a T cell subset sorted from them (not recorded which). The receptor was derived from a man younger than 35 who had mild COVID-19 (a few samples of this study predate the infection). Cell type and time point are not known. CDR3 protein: CASSVVEGMGEQFF. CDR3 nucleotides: TGTGCCAGCAGCGTAGTGGAGGGGATGGGTGAGCAGTTCTTC.